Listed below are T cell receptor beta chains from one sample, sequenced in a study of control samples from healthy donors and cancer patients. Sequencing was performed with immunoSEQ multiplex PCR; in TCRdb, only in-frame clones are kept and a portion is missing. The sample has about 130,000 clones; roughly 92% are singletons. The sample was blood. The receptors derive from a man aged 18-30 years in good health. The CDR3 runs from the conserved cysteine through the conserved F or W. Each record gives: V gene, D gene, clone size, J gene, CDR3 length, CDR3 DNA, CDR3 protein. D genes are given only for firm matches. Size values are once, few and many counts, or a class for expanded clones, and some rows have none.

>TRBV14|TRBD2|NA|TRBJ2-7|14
TGTGCCAGCAGTTACCCGGGGGGGTCGGCCGAGCAGTACTTC
CASSYPGGSAEQYF
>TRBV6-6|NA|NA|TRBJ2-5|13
TGTGCCAGCAGTTCAAGCGGCCAAGAGACCCAGTACTTC
CASSSSGQETQYF
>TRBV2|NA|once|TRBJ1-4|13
TGTGCCAGCAGTGATGTAGGGTATGAAAAACTGTTTTTT
CASSDVGYEKLFF
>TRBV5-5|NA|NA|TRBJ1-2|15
TGTGCCAGCAGCTTGGGTGGGCAGCCTAACTATGGCTACACCTTC
CASSLGGQPNYGYTF
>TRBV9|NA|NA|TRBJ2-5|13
TGTGCCAGCAGCGTGAGGCAGAGGGAGACCCAGTACTTC
CASSVRQRETQYF
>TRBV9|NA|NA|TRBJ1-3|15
TGTGCCAGCAGCGTAGAGGGGGATTCTGGAAACACCATATATTTT
CASSVEGDSGNTIYF
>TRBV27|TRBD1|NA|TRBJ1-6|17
TGTGCCAGCAGCCCCAGGGGGAAGGGAACCTTGAATTCACCCCTTCACTTT
CASSPRGKGTLNSPLHF
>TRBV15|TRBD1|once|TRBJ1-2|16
TGTGCCACCAGCAGAGGCACGCAGGGGGCATACTATGGCTACACCTTC
CATSRGTQGAYYGYTF
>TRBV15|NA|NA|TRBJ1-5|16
TGTGCCACCAGCAGAACAGAGGGGAAGGGCAATCAGCCCCAGCATTTT
CATSRTEGKGNQPQHF
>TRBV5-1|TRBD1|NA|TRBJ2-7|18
TGCGCCAGCAGCTTGGGCCCCAGACGGGACAGGGGAACCTACGAGCAGTACTTC
CASSLGPRRDRGTYEQYF
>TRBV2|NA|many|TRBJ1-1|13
TGTGCCAGCAGTCTTGGAGCTGGCACTGAAGCTTTCTTT
CASSLGAGTEAFF
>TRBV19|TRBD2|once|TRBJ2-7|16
TGTGCCAGTAGCGCTACCGGGACTATGCAGTCCTACGAGCAGTACTTC
CASSATGTMQSYEQYF
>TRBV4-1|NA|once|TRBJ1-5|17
TGCGCCAGCAGCCAAGAAGGGGTACTCTCGAGCAATCAGCCCCAGCATTTT
CASSQEGVLSSNQPQHF
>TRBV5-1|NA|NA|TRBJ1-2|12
TGCGCCAGCAGCTTGGAGGGCTCCAGCTACACCTTC
CASSLEGSSYTF
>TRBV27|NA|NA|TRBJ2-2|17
TGTGCCAGCAGTCTAACAGTTTACCTAGTAGGTAGCGGGGAGCTGTTTTTT
CASSLTVYLVGSGELFF
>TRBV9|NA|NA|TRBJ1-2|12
TGTGCCAGCAGCCAAGACCTATATGGCTACACCTTC
CASSQDLYGYTF
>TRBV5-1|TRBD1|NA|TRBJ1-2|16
TGCGCCAGCAGCTTCGGGACAGGGGCCGCTAACTATGGCTACACCTTC
CASSFGTGAANYGYTF
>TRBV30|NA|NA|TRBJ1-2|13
TGTGCCTGGAGTGTACTTCGTGGCTATGGCTACACCTTC
CAWSVLRGYGYTF
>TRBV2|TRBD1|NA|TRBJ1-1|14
TGTGCCAGCAGACAGACAGGGGGCGATACTGAAGCTTTCTTT
CASRQTGGDTEAFF
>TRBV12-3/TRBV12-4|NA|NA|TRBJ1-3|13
TGTGCCAGCAGTTTTAATGAGGGAAACACCATATATTTT
CASSFNEGNTIYF
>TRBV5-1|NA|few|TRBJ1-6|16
TGCGCCAGCAGCTCAGCCGGGACGGGAGATAATTCACCCCTCCACTTT
CASSSAGTGDNSPLHF
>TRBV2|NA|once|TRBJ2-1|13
TGTGCCAGCAGTGGGGACTCCAGGAATGAGCAGTTCTTC
CASSGDSRNEQFF
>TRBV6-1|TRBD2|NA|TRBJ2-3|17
TGTGCCAGCAGTGAACAGGTAGCGGGGGGGATCACAGATACGCAGTATTTT
CASSEQVAGGITDTQYF
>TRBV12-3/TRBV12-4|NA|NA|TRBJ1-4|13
TGTGCCAGCAGTCGATCAGGGGATGAAAAACTGTTTTTT
CASSRSGDEKLFF
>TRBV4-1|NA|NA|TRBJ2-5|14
TGCGCCAGCAGCCAAGCCGGTTCCCAAGAGACCCAGTACTTC
CASSQAGSQETQYF
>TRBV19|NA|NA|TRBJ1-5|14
TGTGCCAGTAGTATAGGGACTTTGGATCAGCCCCAGCATTTT
CASSIGTLDQPQHF
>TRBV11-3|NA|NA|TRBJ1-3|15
TGTGCCAGCAGCTTATCGGGTTTCTCTGGAAACACCATATATTTT
CASSLSGFSGNTIYF
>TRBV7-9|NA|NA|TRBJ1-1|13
TGTGCCAGCAGCTTAGGGGGACGCACTGAAGCTTTCTTT
CASSLGGRTEAFF
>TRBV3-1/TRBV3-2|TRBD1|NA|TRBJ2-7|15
TGTGCCAGCAGCCAAGTAGGAAACAGGGGGTACGAGCAGTACTTC
CASSQVGNRGYEQYF
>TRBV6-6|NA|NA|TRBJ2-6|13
TGTGCCAGCAGATTATCTGGGGCCAACGTCCTGACTTTC
CASRLSGANVLTF
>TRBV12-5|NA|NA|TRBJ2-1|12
TGTGCTAGTGGTTTGGGCGCCCTTGGGCAGTTCTTC
CASGLGALGQFF
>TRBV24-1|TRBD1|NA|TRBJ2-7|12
TGTGCCACTCCGGGACAGGCCTACGAGCAGTACTTC
CATPGQAYEQYF
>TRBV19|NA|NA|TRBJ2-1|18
TGTGCCAGTAGTATCCTATCCCTGGGGGAAAGCTCCTACAATGAGCAGTTCTTC
CASSILSLGESSYNEQFF
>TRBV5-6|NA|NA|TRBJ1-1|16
TGTGCCAGCAGCTTGGGCGGGAGCAGTCGGAACACTGAAGCTTTCTTT
CASSLGGSSRNTEAFF
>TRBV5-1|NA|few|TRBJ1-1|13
TGCGCCAGCAGCGTGTCGGGGGGGCCCGAAGCTTTCTTT
CASSVSGGPEAFF
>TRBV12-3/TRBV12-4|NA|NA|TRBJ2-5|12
TGTGCCAGCAGTCAGGAGGGGGGAGCCCAGTACTTC
CASSQEGGAQYF
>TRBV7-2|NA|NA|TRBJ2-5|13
TGTGCCAGCAGCCATGGAAGGCAAGAGACCCAGTACTTC
CASSHGRQETQYF
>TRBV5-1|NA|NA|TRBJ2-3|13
TGCGCCAGCAGCTCTGAAGGGACAGATACGCAGTATTTT
CASSSEGTDTQYF
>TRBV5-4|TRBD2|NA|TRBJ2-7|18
TGTGCCAGCAGCTATCCCCAGACCGGCGGGGGGGTCTCCTACGAGCAGTACTTC
CASSYPQTGGGVSYEQYF
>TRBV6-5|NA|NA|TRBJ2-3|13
TGTGCCAGCACGGTACCCTCCGGAGGTACGCAGTATTTT
CASTVPSGGTQYF
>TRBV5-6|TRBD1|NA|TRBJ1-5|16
TGTGCCAGCAGCTTGGCCTCGGGACAGCGCAATCAGCCCCAGCATTTT
CASSLASGQRNQPQHF
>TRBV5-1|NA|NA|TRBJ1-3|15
TGCGCCAGTAGCTCTGACGGAGTCTCTGGAAACACCATATATTTT
CASSSDGVSGNTIYF
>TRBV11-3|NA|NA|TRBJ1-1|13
TGTGCCAGCAGCCTGGGGCGACGGACTGAAGCTTTCTTT
CASSLGRRTEAFF
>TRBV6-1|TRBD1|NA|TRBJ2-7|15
TGTGCCAGCAGTGAATTAGGGGGCACATCCTACGAGCAGTACTTC
CASSELGGTSYEQYF
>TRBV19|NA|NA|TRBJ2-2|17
TGTGCCAGTAGTATAGTAGGGCAGGCTAGGGACACCGGGGAGCTGTTTTTT
CASSIVGQARDTGELFF
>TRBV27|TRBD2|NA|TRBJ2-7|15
TGTGCCAGCAGCCCAGCATATCTAGCGGACTACGAGCAGTACTTC
CASSPAYLADYEQYF
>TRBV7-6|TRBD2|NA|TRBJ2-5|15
TGTGCCAGCAGCCAAGGACTAGCGGGCGGAGAGACCCAGTACTTC
CASSQGLAGGETQYF
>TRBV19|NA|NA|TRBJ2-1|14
TGTGCCAGTAGTATCCGCGGACAGACCAATGAGCAGTTCTTC
CASSIRGQTNEQFF
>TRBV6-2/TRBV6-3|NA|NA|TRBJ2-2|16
TGTGCCAGCAGTTACTCTTACACTCCCAGCACCGGGGAGCTGTTTTTT
CASSYSYTPSTGELFF
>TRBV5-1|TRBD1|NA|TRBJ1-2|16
TGCGCCAGCAGCTTGAGGACAGGACAAGCTAACTATGGCTACACCTTC
CASSLRTGQANYGYTF
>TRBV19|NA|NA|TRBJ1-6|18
TGTGCCAGTAGTATAGATACGGGACCGAGCTCCTATAATTCACCCCTCCACTTT
CASSIDTGPSSYNSPLHF
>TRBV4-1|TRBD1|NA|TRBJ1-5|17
TGCGCCAGCAGCCAGGGGGGACAGGGGCTTCGAAATCAGCCCCAGCATTTT
CASSQGGQGLRNQPQHF
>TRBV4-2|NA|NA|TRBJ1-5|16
TGTGCCAGCAGCCCCCAACCACAGGTTCCCAATCAGCCCCAGCATTTT
CASSPQPQVPNQPQHF